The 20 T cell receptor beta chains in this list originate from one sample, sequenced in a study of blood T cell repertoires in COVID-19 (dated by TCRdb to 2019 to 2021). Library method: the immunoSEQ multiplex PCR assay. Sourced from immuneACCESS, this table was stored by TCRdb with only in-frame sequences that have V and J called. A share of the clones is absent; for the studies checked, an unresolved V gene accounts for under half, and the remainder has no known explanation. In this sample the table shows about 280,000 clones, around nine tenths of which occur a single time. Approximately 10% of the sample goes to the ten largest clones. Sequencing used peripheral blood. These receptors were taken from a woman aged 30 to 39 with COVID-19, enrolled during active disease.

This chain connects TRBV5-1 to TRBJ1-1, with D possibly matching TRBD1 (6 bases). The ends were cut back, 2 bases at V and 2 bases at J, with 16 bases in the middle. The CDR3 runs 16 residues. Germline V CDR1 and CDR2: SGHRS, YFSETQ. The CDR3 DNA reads TGCGCCAGCAGCTTTGGGACGAGGGGGAGAAACACTGAAGCTTTCTTT. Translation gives CASSFGTRGRNTEAFF. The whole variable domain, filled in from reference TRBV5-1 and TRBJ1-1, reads KAGVTQTPRYLIKTRGQQVTLSCSPISGHRSVSWYQQTPGQGLQFLFEYFSETQRNKGNFPGRFSGRQFSNSRSEMNVSTLELGDSALYLCASSFGTRGRNTEAFFGQGTRLTVV.

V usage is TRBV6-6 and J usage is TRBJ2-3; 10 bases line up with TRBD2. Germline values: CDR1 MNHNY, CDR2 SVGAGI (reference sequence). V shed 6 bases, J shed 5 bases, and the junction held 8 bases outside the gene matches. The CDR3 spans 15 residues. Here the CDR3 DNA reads TGTGCCAGCAGCCAAAGCGGGGGGGCCAGAGATACGCAGTATTTT. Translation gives CASSQSGGARDTQYF.

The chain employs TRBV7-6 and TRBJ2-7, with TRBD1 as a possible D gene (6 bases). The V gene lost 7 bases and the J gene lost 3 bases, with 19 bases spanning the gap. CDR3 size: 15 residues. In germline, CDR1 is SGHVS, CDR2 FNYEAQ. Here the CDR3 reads CASTLLSGEGYEQYF. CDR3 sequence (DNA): TGTGCCAGCACTCTCCTATCAGGGGAAGGCTACGAGCAGTACTTC.

The CDR3 region is CATPGGSSYEQYF. The CDR3 nucleotides read TGTGCCACCCCCGGGGGGAGCTCCTACGAGCAGTACTTC. The V gene is TRBV19, the J gene TRBJ2-7; TRBD2 aligns across 7 bases. Trimming at V came to 10 bases and at J to 0 bases, leaving 6 bases not matched to a gene. CDR1 and CDR2 from the germline V gene are LNHDA and SQIVND (reference sequence). The CDR3 extends over 13 amino acids.

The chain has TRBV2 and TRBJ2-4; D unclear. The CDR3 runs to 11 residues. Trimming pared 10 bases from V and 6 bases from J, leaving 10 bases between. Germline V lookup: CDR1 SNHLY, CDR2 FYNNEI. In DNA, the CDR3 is TGTGCCATCTCCCCAGGAAACATTCAGTACTTC. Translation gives CAISPGNIQYF.

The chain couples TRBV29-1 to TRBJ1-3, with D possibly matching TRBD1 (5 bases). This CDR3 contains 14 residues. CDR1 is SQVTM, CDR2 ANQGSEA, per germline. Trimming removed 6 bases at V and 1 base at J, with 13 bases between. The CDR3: CSVFTGRSGNTIYF. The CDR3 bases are TGCAGCGTCTTCACAGGACGTTCTGGAAACACCATATATTTT.

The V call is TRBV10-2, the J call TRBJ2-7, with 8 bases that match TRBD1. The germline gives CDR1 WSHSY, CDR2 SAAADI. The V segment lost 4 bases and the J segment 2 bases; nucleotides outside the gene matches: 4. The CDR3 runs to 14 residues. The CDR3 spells CASSARQGPYEQYF. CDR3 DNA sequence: TGCGCCAGCAGTGCTCGACAGGGGCCCTACGAGCAGTACTTC.

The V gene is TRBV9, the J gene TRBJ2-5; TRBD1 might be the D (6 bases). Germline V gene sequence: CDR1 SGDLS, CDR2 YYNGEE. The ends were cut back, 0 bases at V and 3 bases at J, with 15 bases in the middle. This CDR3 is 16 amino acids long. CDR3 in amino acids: CASSVAGARVEETQYF. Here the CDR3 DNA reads TGTGCCAGCAGCGTAGCAGGGGCGCGGGTCGAAGAGACCCAGTACTTC.

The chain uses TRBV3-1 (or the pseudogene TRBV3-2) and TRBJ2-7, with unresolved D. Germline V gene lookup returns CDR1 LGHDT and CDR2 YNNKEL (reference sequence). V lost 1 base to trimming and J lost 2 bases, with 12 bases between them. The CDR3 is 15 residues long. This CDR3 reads CASSQASRWAYEQYF. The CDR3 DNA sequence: TGTGCCAGCAGCCAAGCGTCTAGGTGGGCCTACGAGCAGTACTTC.

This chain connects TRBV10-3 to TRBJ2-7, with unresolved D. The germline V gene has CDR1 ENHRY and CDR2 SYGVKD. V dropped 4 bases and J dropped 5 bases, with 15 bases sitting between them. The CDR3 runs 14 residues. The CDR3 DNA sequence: TGTGCCATCAGTGTGGGCCCCTACGAGAACGAGCAGTACTTC. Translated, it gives CAISVGPYENEQYF.

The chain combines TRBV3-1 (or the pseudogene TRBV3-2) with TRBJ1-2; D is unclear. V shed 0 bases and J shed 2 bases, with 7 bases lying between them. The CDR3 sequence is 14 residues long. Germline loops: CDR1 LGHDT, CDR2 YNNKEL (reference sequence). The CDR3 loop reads CASSQELSNYGYTF. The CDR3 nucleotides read TGTGCCAGCAGCCAAGAGTTGTCAAACTATGGCTACACCTTC.

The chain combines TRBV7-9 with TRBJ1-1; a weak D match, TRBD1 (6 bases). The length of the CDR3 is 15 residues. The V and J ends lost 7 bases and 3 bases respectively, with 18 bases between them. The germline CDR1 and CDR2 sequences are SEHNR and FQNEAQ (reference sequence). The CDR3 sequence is CASTSLGGADTEAFF. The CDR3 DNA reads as TGTGCCAGCACCTCCCTTGGGGGCGCCGACACTGAAGCTTTCTTT.

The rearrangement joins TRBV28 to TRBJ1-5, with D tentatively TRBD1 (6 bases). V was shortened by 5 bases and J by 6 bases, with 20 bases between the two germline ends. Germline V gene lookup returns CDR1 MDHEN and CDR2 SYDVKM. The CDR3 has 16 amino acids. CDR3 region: CASSGGPTGRSQPQHF. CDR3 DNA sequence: TGTGCCAGCAGTGGAGGTCCGACAGGTCGTAGTCAGCCCCAGCATTTT.

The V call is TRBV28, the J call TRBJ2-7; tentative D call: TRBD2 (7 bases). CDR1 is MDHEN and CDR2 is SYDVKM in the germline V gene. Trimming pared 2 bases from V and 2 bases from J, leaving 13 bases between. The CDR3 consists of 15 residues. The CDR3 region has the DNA TGTGCCAGCAGTTTAACTTGGGGGGGCCCCTACGAGCAGTACTTC. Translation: CASSLTWGGPYEQYF.

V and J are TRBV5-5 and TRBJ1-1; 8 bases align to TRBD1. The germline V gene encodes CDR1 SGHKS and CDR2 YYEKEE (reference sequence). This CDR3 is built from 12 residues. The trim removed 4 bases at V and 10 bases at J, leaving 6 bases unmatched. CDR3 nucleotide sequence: TGTGCCAGCAGCACCGGACAGGGTCGAGCTTTCTTT. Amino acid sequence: CASSTGQGRAFF.

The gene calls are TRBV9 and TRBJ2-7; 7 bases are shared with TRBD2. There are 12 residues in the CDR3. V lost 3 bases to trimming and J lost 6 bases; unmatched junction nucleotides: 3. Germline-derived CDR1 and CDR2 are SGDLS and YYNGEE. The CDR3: CASSAPGGEQYF. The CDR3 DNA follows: TGTGCCAGCAGCGCCCCGGGGGGCGAGCAGTACTTC.

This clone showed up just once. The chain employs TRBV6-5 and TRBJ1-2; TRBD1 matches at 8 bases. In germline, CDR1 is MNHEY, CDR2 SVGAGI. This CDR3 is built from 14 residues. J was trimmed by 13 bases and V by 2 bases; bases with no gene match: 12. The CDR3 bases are TGTGCCAGCAGTTACACCGGACAGGGAGCCGGTGGCACCTTC. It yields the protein CASSYTGQGAGGTF.

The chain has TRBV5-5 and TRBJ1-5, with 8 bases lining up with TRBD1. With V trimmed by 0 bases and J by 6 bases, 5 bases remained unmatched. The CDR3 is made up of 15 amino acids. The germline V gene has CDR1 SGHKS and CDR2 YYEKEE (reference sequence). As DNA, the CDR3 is TGTGCCAGCAGCTTGGGGCAGGGGGCCAGTCAGCCCCAGCATTTT. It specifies CASSLGQGASQPQHF.

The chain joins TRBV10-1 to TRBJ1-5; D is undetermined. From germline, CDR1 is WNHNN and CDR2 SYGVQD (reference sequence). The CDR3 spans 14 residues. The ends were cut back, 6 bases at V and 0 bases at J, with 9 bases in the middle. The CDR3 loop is CASRLLYSNQPQHF. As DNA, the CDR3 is TGCGCCAGCAGGTTGCTCTATAGCAATCAGCCCCAGCATTTT.

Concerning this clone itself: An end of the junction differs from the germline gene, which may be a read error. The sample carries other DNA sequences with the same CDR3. The DNA for the CDR3 is TGTGCCACCAGGGGGCAGACTGAGGCTTTCTTT. Translating it yields CATRGQTEAFF. This chain connects TRBV10-3 to TRBJ1-1; TRBD1 aligns across 8 bases. Germline V gene lookup returns CDR1 ENHRY and CDR2 SYGVKD. CDR3 size: 11 residues.